By share, the clone carrying this T cell receptor (beta chain) ranks as medium-sized. Its specificity is unknown. The source of the sample is a study of spatial heterogeneity in lung cancer. The study's findings and limits: Tumoral mutation counts were tracked by counts of expanded intratumoral alpha and beta TCRs.

TCRdb processed the 5' RACE reads anew with MiXCR; each CDR3 protein has one entry. The sample contains about 27,000 distinct CDR3 sequences, around 7.5% of which appear only once. Germline values: CDR1 MNHEY, CDR2 SVGEGT. The CDR3 consists of 15 residues. V was pared by 6 bases and J by 0 bases, with 15 bases between. As to time point: sample taken at primary tumor resection. This TCR derives from a male donor with early-stage non-small cell lung cancer. Specimen: lung tumor tissue, collected at surgery. The chain is built from TRBV6-2 or TRBV6-3 and TRBJ2-7; tentatively, D is TRBD2 (6 bases). CDR3 DNA sequence: TGTGCCAGCAGAACCGGGACTTCAAGCTCCTACGAGCAGTACTTC. Protein product: CASRTGTSSSYEQYF.